This TCR beta chain was identified during a study of blood T cell repertoires in COVID-19. Participant reports of clinical history set cohort assignment. Generated by immunoSEQ multiplex PCR, the TCRdb table keeps only in-frame clones and is missing some. The sample has a few hundred thousand clones; almost 90% are singletons. Germline loops: CDR1 KGHSH, CDR2 LQKENI. Trimming cost V 5 bases and J 4 bases, with 25 bases left between them. The CDR3 is 18 amino acids. This TCR was recovered from a woman younger than 30 with acute COVID-19. The genes are TRBV18 and TRBJ2-3; D perhaps matches TRBD1 (5 bases). Sample: PBMCs or T cells enriched from blood (not recorded which). The CDR3 nucleotides are TGTGCCAGCTCAACCCTCGTTCGGGCAGCCCTACAGGCAGATACGCAGTATTTT. Translating gives CASSTLVRAALQADTQYF. Looking up the rest from reference TRBV18 and TRBJ2-3 gives the full variable domain: NAGVMQNPRHLVRRRGQEARLRCSPMKGHSHVYWYRQLPEEGLKFMVYLQKENIIDESGMPKERFSAEFPKEGPSILRIQQVVRGDSAAYFCASSTLVRAALQADTQYFGPGTRLTVL.